A single sample is the source of the 18 T cell receptor beta chains below, sequenced in a study of CD4 and CD8 cells across lung adenocarcinoma regions. TCRdb itself ran the PCR reads through MiXCR, one entry per CDR3 protein. The data show roughly 10,000 distinct CDR3 sequences, roughly 50% seen once. The sequencing input was CD4+ T cells from the center of a lung tumor. The receptors originated from a male donor with lung adenocarcinoma. The CD4 and CD8 labels of this study may be unreliable.

This clonotype has ten or more counts. The gene calls are TRBV6-5 and TRBJ2-4; 9 bases align to TRBD2. The CDR3 loop spans 16 amino acids. Looked up from germline, CDR1 is MNHEY and CDR2 is SVGAGI. V gave up 2 bases and J gave up 7 bases; unmatched junction bases: 9. The CDR3 loop reads CASSYGGIAGVNIQYF. The CDR3 DNA is TGTGCCAGCAGTTACGGTGGAATAGCGGGAGTTAACATTCAGTACTTC.

This clonotype was seen ten or more times. This chain links TRBV6-4 with TRBJ2-1; 8 nucleotides align to TRBD2. The V gene end was trimmed by 2 bases and the J gene end by 10 bases; junction bases not matched to a gene: 7. CDR1 MRHNA and CDR2 SNTAGT come from the germline V gene. The CDR3 has 14 amino acids. CDR3: CASSDGLAGGEQFF. The CDR3, as DNA: TGTGCCAGCAGTGACGGGCTAGCGGGCGGCGAGCAGTTCTTC.

The rearrangement uses TRBV9 and TRBJ2-5; 8 bases are a match to TRBD1. The V segment lost 5 bases and the J segment 5 bases; nucleotides outside the gene matches: 8. This CDR3 comprises 14 residues. Germline V CDR1 and CDR2: SGDLS, YYNGEE. For the CDR3, the DNA is TGTGCCAGCAGTGAGAGGACAGGGTGGGAGACCCAGTACTTC. Translation: CASSERTGWETQYF.

This chain uses TRBV27 with TRBJ2-3, with D perhaps TRBD1 (7 bases). The V end was cut by 8 bases, the J end by 3 bases, with 30 bases between. CDR1 and CDR2 (germline): MNHEY, SMNVEV (reference sequence). The CDR3 loop spans 19 amino acids. CDR3 region: CASRPGGVAASRGTDTQYF. For the CDR3, the DNA is TGTGCCAGCCGCCCTGGAGGGGTAGCGGCGTCCAGGGGGACAGATACGCAGTATTTT.

The rearrangement joins TRBV6-1 to TRBJ2-1, with D tentatively TRBD1 or TRBD2 (6 bases each). CDR1 is MNHNS and CDR2 is SASEGT in the germline V gene. V was clipped by 4 bases and J by 4 bases, with 17 bases between them. The CDR3 consists of 16 residues. The CDR3 DNA sequence: TGTGCCAGCAGTGTTGGTACGGCGGGACATTACAATGAGCAGTTCTTC. Residues: CASSVGTAGHYNEQFF.

This rearrangement joins TRBV6-1 to TRBJ2-3; weak D call: TRBD2 (6 bases). Judging by the DNA end, TRBJ2-7 fits better; the J call may be wrong. Germline lookup yields CDR1 MNHNS and CDR2 SASEGT. This CDR3 has 14 residues. The CDR3 sequence is CAGSGRDDTDTQYF. Written as DNA, the CDR3 is TGTGCGGGCAGTGGGCGGGACGACACAGATACGCAGTACTTC.

V gene TRBV27 combines with J gene TRBJ2-1; a possible D gene is TRBD2 (5 bases). Near its end, the DNA agrees better with TRBJ2-7, so the J call may be wrong. The CDR3 covers 11 residues. Germline V gene sequence: CDR1 MNHEY, CDR2 SMNVEV (reference sequence). The CDR3 loop reads CARTVSGEQYF. CDR3 sequence (DNA): TGTGCCAGGACCGTCTCGGGGGAGCAGTACTTC.

The chain is built from TRBV27 and TRBJ2-3; perhaps TRBD2 as D (5 bases). Germline values: CDR1 MNHEY, CDR2 SMNVEV (reference sequence). The CDR3 is made up of 13 amino acids. The V end lost 3 bases, the J end lost 3 bases, and 7 bases lay between the germline ends. CDR3 in amino acids: CASSFRGTDTQYF. CDR3 sequence (DNA): TGTGCCAGCAGTTTTCGGGGAACAGATACGCAGTATTTT.

In its sample, this clonotype was seen a few times. The genes are TRBV15 and TRBJ2-5; 10 bases match TRBD1. The V gene's germline CDR1 is LNHNV and CDR2 YYDKDF (reference sequence). J lost 11 bases, V lost 1 base, and 10 bases had no gene match. The CDR3 length is 15 residues. CDR3 nucleotides: TGTGCCACCAGCAGAGTTGACAGGGGGCTCAATGAGCAGTACTTC. Amino acid sequence: CATSRVDRGLNEQYF.

This clonotype rates as medium-sized. The chain is built from TRBV27 and TRBJ2-7, with 8 bases matching TRBD1. The V gene end was trimmed by 5 bases and the J gene end by 1 base; junction bases not matched to a gene: 4. Germline loops: CDR1 MNHEY, CDR2 SMNVEV (reference sequence). CDR3 length equals 14 residues. CDR3 sequence (DNA): TGTGCCAGCAGTCAGGACAGGGATTCCTACGAGCAGTACTTC. This encodes CASSQDRDSYEQYF.

The sample holds one count of this clonotype. The rearrangement uses TRBV6-4 and TRBJ2-3; 10 bases fit TRBD1. V was clipped by 2 bases and J by 4 bases; unmatched bases: 0. CDR3 length equals 14 residues. In germline, CDR1 is MRHNA, CDR2 SNTAGT. The CDR3 protein is CASSDGQGADTQYF. DNA for the CDR3: TGTGCCAGCAGTGACGGACAGGGGGCAGATACGCAGTATTTT.

V is TRBV6-4 and J is TRBJ2-3; 8 bases fit TRBD2. The J call may not be correct, given that the DNA end is closer to TRBJ2-7. The germline CDR1 and CDR2 sequences are MRHNA and SNTAGT. This CDR3 has 19 amino acids. The CDR3 here is CASSLTAGSGGRDKETQYF. The CDR3, as DNA: TGTGCCAGCAGTCTCACGGCGGGGAGCGGGGGCCGTGACAAAGAGACGCAGTACTTC.

This clonotype came up a few times. The chain is built from TRBV6-1 and TRBJ2-1, with 12 bases that match TRBD1. The J call is doubtful: the DNA matches TRBJ2-7 better. The CDR3 totals 14 residues. Germline values: CDR1 MNHNS, CDR2 SASEGT. The chain's CDR3 is CASSRDRGLYEQYF. CDR3 nucleotide sequence: TGTGCCAGCAGCCGGGACAGGGGGCTTTACGAGCAGTACTTC.

V usage is TRBV6-5 and J usage is TRBJ2-3, with D uncertain. CDR1 and CDR2 from the germline V gene are MNHEY and SVGAGI. V was trimmed by 2 bases and J by 1 base, leaving 4 bases between them. This CDR3 comprises 13 residues. CDR3 sequence (DNA): TGTGCCAGCAGTTACCCTGGCACAGATACGCAGTATTTT. The encoded protein is CASSYPGTDTQYF.

Regarding this clonotype: Mismatch with germline at one junction end may stem from a read error. This rearrangement joins TRBV4-1 to TRBJ2-3; D gene ambiguous. Looked up from germline, CDR1 is MGHRA and CDR2 is YSYEKL. This CDR3 has 15 residues. Here the CDR3 DNA reads TGCGCCAGCAGCCCGGCTCTGCGTGCCAAAAATATGCAGTACTTT. Encoded protein: CASSPALRAKNMQYF.

This clonotype was counted between two and nine times. The chain uses TRBV11-3 and TRBJ2-3, with D possibly TRBD2 on 6 matching bases. Germline values: CDR1 SGHNT, CDR2 YENEEA. Deletions cut 5 bases from V and 1 base from J, with 16 bases between. This CDR3 has 16 residues. Here the CDR3 DNA reads TGTGCCAGCAGCCCCCGCGAGCGGGCGGGCACAGATACGCAGTATTTT. Protein product: CASSPRERAGTDTQYF.

The genes are TRBV12-3 or TRBV12-4 and TRBJ2-1; D ambiguous. The CDR3 covers 12 residues. V dropped 3 bases and J dropped 8 bases, with 8 bases sitting between them. CDR3 sequence: CASSFGRDEQFF. Written as DNA, the CDR3 is TGTGCCAGCAGTTTCGGAAGGGATGAGCAGTTCTTC.

This chain connects TRBV6-5 to TRBJ2-5; the D gene is possibly TRBD1 (5 bases). Germline lookup yields CDR1 MNHEY and CDR2 SVGAGI. The ends were cut back, 2 bases at V and 5 bases at J, with 15 bases in the middle. The CDR3 covers 15 residues. The CDR3 loop is CASSYTNRLGETQYF. CDR3 DNA sequence: TGTGCCAGCAGTTACACCAACAGGTTAGGGGAGACCCAGTACTTC.